These T cell receptor beta chains were read from a single sample in a study of OX40 agonist ivuxolimab in advanced cancers. Here immunoSEQ multiplex PCR was the method, and the copy in TCRdb shows in-frame clones only, minus some. The sample consists of tens of thousands of clones, about nine tenths of them appearing once. The input for sequencing was CD4+ or CD8+ T cells sorted from blood, taken in a trial of the OX40 agonist ivuxolimab. These receptor sequences come from an adult with an advanced solid tumor such as melanoma, head and neck, liver or kidney cancer. Each CDR3 is given with its conserved first and last residue. D genes are given only for firm matches. Only part of the rows carry a size: once, few, many, or a class if the clone is expanded.

J,size,D,V,DNA,CDR3
TRBJ2-6,.,.,TRBV4-1,TGCGCCAGCAGCCAAGAAGCAGGCCCTGGGGCCAACGTCCTGACTTTC,CASSQEAGPGANVLTF
TRBJ2-5,.,.,TRBV5-8,TGTGCCAGCAGCGGGGACCGGGACGGCAAAGAGACCCAGTACTTC,CASSGDRDGKETQYF
TRBJ2-3,.,TRBD2,TRBV6-4,TGTGCCAGCAGTGAGGGGCGGGAGGACACAGATACGCAGTATTTT,CASSEGREDTDTQYF
TRBJ2-1,.,.,TRBV30,TGTGCCTGGAGTGTAGGGTTAGTCAGCCACTACAATGAGCAGTTCTTC,CAWSVGLVSHYNEQFF
TRBJ2-1,.,.,TRBV5-4,TGTGCCAGCAGCATCGACGCTAGCTCCTACAATGAGCAGTTCTTC,CASSIDASSYNEQFF
TRBJ1-6,once,.,TRBV10-3,TGTGCCATCAGTGAGGGAGCACCTTCTCTCCACTTT,CAISEGAPSLHF
TRBJ2-5,.,TRBD1,TRBV5-1,TGCGCCAGCAGCGGACAGGGGACTGAAGAGACCCAGTACTTC,CASSGQGTEETQYF
TRBJ1-4,.,.,TRBV11-2,TGTGCCAGCAGCTTAGATCGGACTTCATCTAATGAAAAACTGTTTTTT,CASSLDRTSSNEKLFF
TRBJ2-2,.,TRBD1,TRBV6-6,TGTGCCACGAGGGACAGGGGGAACACCGGGGAGCTGTTTTTT,CATRDRGNTGELFF
TRBJ2-7,.,.,TRBV6-6,TGTGCCAGCAGGTTGCAACGGGACTCCTCCTACGAGCAGTACTTC,CASRLQRDSSYEQYF
TRBJ2-7,few,.,TRBV30,TGTGCCTGGAGTGTACAGGCCGCCTACGAGCAGTACTTC,CAWSVQAAYEQYF
TRBJ2-1,.,.,TRBV14,TGTGCCAGCAGCCGCCAGGACGGCTCCTACAATGAGCAGTTCTTC,CASSRQDGSYNEQFF
TRBJ1-2,.,TRBD1,TRBV5-1,TGCGCCAGCAGCAAAGAGGGACAGGGGATCCGTAACTATGGCTACACCTTC,CASSKEGQGIRNYGYTF